This T cell receptor beta chain originates from a study of shared clonotypes between healthy human individuals. Study-level information: The study enrolled a couple of women and three men aged 18 to 49.

Broader study findings: The low donor count limited represented genetic and exposure-history diversity.

The assay was immunoSEQ multiplex PCR, and TCRdb's table has in-frame clones only and misses some. Among roughly 400,000 clones listed, 95% to 97% were seen once. Note on this clone: Its cognate antigen is unknown.

CDR1 is SGHNT, CDR2 YYREEE, per germline (reference sequence). Trimming removed 4 bases from V and 8 bases from J; junction bases left unmatched: 9. The CDR3 has 15 residues. The chain employs TRBV5-4 and TRBJ2-1, with 10 nucleotides matching TRBD2. This clonotype was obtained from a man under 40 in good health. Sequenced sample: memory CD8+ T cells sorted from blood. Stated subset: CD45RO+ cells pooled with CCR7-negative TemRA cells. The chain's CDR3 is CASSQSGREVDEQFF. The CDR3 DNA reads TGTGCCAGCAGCCAGAGCGGGAGGGAAGTCGATGAGCAGTTCTTC.